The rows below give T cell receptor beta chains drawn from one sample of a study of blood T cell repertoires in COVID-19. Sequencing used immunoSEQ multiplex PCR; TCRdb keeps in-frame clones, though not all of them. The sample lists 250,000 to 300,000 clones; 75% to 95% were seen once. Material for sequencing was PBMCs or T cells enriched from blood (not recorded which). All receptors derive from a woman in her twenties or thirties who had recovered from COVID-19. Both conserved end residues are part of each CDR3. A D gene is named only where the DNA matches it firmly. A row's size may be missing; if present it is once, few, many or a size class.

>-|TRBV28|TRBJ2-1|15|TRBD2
CASSLLAALGNEQFF
TGTGCCAGCAGTTTACTAGCGGCCTTGGGCAATGAGCAGTTCTTC
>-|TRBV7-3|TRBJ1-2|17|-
CASSFALIVSTVGGYTF
TGTGCCAGCAGCTTTGCCCTAATCGTGTCGACAGTGGGCGGCTACACCTTC
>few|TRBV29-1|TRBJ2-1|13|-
CSVPGTRHNEQFF
TGCAGCGTTCCCGGGACTCGCCACAATGAGCAGTTCTTC
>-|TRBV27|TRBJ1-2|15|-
CASSFRAGPFYGYTF
TGTGCCAGCAGTTTCAGGGCCGGGCCCTTCTATGGCTACACCTTC
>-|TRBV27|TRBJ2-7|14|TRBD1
CASSPLDRGYEQYF
TGTGCCAGCAGCCCCCTGGACAGGGGGTACGAGCAGTACTTC
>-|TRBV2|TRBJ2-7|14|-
CASSQNRDSYEQYF
TGTGCCAGCAGCCAGAACAGGGATTCCTACGAGCAGTACTTC
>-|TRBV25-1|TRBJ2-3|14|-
CASRTGIGADTQYF
TGTGCCAGCAGAACAGGGATTGGAGCAGATACGCAGTATTTT
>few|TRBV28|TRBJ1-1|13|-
CASSSRTNTEAFF
TGTGCCAGCAGTTCTAGAACGAACACTGAAGCTTTCTTT
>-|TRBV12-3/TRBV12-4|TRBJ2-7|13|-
CASSLQLSYEQYF
TGTGCCAGCAGTCTACAGCTCTCCTACGAGCAGTACTTC
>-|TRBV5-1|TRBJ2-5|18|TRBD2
CASSLGGTSGGDQETQYF
TGCGCCAGCAGCTTGGGGGGGACTAGCGGAGGGGACCAAGAGACCCAGTACTTC
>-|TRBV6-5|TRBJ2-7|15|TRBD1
CAATLPDRTFYEQYF
TGTGCCGCTACTTTGCCGGACAGGACATTCTACGAGCAGTACTTC
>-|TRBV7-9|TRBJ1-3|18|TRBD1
CASSLPLGRGESGNTIYF
TGTGCCAGCAGCTTACCCCTCGGCAGGGGGGAGTCTGGAAACACCATATATTTT
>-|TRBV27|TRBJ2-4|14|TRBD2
CASSLTGTSGIQYF
TGTGCCAGCAGTTTAACCGGGACTAGCGGGATTCAGTACTTC
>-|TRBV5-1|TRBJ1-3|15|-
CASSQLSGVGNTIYF
TGCGCCAGCAGCCAACTGAGCGGGGTTGGAAACACCATATATTTT